This T cell receptor (beta chain) was captured by sequencing in a study of T-cell memory formation after mild COVID-19. Study-level findings and limits: Within pre-infection memory, some responding clones were found, suggesting cross-reactive memory joined. CD4+ contracting clones were found mainly in CM and EM, and CD8+ ones in EMRA. A second wave expanding day 15 to 37 was CD4+-biased; contracting clones were balanced.

The CDR3 spans 14 residues. The germline V gene has CDR1 LNHNV and CDR2 YYDKDF (reference sequence). The V gene lost 0 bases and the J gene lost 8 bases, with 11 bases spanning the gap. TCRdb processed the 5' RACE reads anew with MiXCR; each CDR3 protein has one entry. The data contain roughly 110,000 distinct CDR3 sequences, roughly 12% of them singletons. As for this clonotype: Antigen: not known.

This sequence originates from an adult woman who had mild COVID-19 (a few samples of this study predate the infection). Cell type and time point are not known. V is TRBV15 and J is TRBJ2-1, with D maybe TRBD1 (5 bases). The sequencing sample was made of PBMCs or a T cell subset sorted from them (not recorded which). The CDR3 nucleotides are TGTGCCACCAGCAGAGAGGACAAGGGCCATGAGCAGTTCTTC. It codes for CATSREDKGHEQFF.